These 8 T cell receptor beta chains came from one sample sequenced in a study of T cell responses to AZD1222 COVID-19 vaccine. TCRdb's copy holds only in-frame clones and misses some; the assay was immunoSEQ multiplex PCR. The sample contains around 79,000 clones, 70% to 90% of which appear only once. The starting material was peripheral blood, obtained on day 0 of AZD1222 vaccination. The receptors stem from an adult in good health.

The chain carries TRBV19 and TRBJ1-4; D may be TRBD1 (5 bases). CDR1 is LNHDA and CDR2 is SQIVND in the germline V gene (reference sequence). With 2 bases removed from V and 5 bases from J, the gap between germline ends came to 9 bases. This CDR3 has 14 amino acids. DNA for the CDR3: TGTGCCAGTAGTATAAGGGAGGGGAATGAAAAACTGTTTTTT. As protein: CASSIREGNEKLFF.

The J gene is TRBJ1-4, the V gene TRBV3-1 (or the pseudogene TRBV3-2); 8 bases fit TRBD1. V trimming: 1 base; J trimming: 5 bases; junction bases outside the gene matches: 0. Germline-derived CDR1 and CDR2 are LGHDT and YNNKEL (reference sequence). The CDR3 spans 14 residues. CDR3 sequence (DNA): TGTGCCAGCAGCCAAGGGACAGGGAATGAAAAACTGTTTTTT. Residues: CASSQGTGNEKLFF.

V is TRBV18 and J is TRBJ1-1, with D possibly matching TRBD1 (5 bases). Trimming took off 3 bases at V and 7 bases at J, with 12 bases between the two ends. The CDR3 covers 13 residues. Looked up from germline, CDR1 is KGHSH and CDR2 is LQKENI. This CDR3 is CASSPSRDGEAFF. Here the CDR3 DNA reads TGTGCCAGCTCACCTTCCCGGGACGGTGAAGCTTTCTTT. The full variable domain, rest sourced from reference TRBV18 and TRBJ1-1, is NAGVMQNPRHLVRRRGQEARLRCSPMKGHSHVYWYRQLPEEGLKFMVYLQKENIIDESGMPKERFSAEFPKEGPSILRIQQVVRGDSAAYFCASSPSRDGEAFFGQGTRLTVV.

The chain combines TRBV10-3 with TRBJ2-7; D remains ambiguous. The germline V and J ends were trimmed by 8 bases and 1 base, with 6 bases remaining between them. This CDR3 region has 11 residues. CDR1 is ENHRY and CDR2 is SYGVKD in the germline V gene. CDR3 nucleotides: TGTGCCATCGATAAATCCTACGAGCAGTACTTC. The encoded protein is CAIDKSYEQYF.

The V gene is TRBV18, the J gene TRBJ2-6; D is possibly TRBD1 or TRBD2 (6 bases each). The CDR3 length is 20 residues. The V end was cut by 0 bases, the J end by 5 bases, with 23 bases between. Germline CDR1 reads KGHSH; CDR2 reads LQKENI. As DNA, the CDR3 is TGTGCCAGCTCACCACCCACCGTTGGAGGGGGACCCCTGTGGGCCAACGTCCTGACTTTC. Translating gives CASSPPTVGGGPLWANVLTF.

The chain couples TRBV9 to TRBJ2-3; 10 bases are shared with TRBD2. J gave up 5 bases and V 4 bases, and 10 bases lay outside the gene matches. CDR3 length: 16 residues. Germline CDR1 reads SGDLS; CDR2 reads YYNGEE. CDR3 loop: CASSPWTSGRVDTQYF. DNA of the CDR3: TGTGCCAGCAGCCCCTGGACTAGCGGAAGAGTAGATACGCAGTATTTT.

This clone was seen only once. This sequence joins TRBV19 and TRBJ1-2; tentative D call: TRBD1 (6 bases). The V end lost 1 base, the J end lost 7 bases, and 13 bases lay between the germline ends. CDR1 and CDR2 from the germline V gene are LNHDA and SQIVND (reference sequence). The length of the CDR3 is 14 residues. In DNA form, the CDR3 reads TGTGCCAGTAGTATAGCCAACACAGGGTTTGGCTACACCTTC. Protein: CASSIANTGFGYTF.

Worth noting for this clone: Its ends do not fully match the called genes, so a read error is possible. V is TRBV29-1 and J is TRBJ1-1; D is perhaps TRBD1 (6 bases). Germline assignment: CDR1 SQVTM and CDR2 ANQGSEA. The CDR3 contains 13 residues. The CDR3 loop reads CSVEGQLNTEAFF. CDR3 sequence (DNA): TGCAGCGTCGAAGGACAGCTGAACACTGAAGCTTTCTTT.